This TCR beta chain stems from a study of post-analysis software for immune sequencing data. Overall study context: Multiple sclerosis in the patients followed relapsing-remitting, secondary progressive and progressive-relapsing courses.

Regarding the study as a whole: A handful of TRBV segments were significantly more frequent in patients than in controls. TRBV5-6, TRBV5-1 and TRBV20-1 were among these segments.

Germline V CDR1 and CDR2: DFQATT, SNEGSKA (reference sequence). Trimming cost V 6 bases and J 2 bases, with 5 bases left between them. The CDR3 is made up of 10 amino acids. The TCR beta cDNA libraries contained unique molecular identifiers. Some 500,000 cDNA molecules were recovered from an input of about 0.9 to 10 million T cells. One entry per CDR3 protein, called by TCRdb with MiXCR from the PCR reads. Of approximately 660,000 distinct CDR3 sequences in the sample, approximately 60% were seen once. On this clonotype: What it binds is not known.

The chain uses TRBV20-1 and TRBJ2-7; no clear D. Sequencing used blood. The clonotype originates from a girl aged 2 to 9 with multiple sclerosis. The DNA for the CDR3 is TGCAGTGCGCGTCCCTACGAGCAGTACTTC. It translates to CSARPYEQYF.